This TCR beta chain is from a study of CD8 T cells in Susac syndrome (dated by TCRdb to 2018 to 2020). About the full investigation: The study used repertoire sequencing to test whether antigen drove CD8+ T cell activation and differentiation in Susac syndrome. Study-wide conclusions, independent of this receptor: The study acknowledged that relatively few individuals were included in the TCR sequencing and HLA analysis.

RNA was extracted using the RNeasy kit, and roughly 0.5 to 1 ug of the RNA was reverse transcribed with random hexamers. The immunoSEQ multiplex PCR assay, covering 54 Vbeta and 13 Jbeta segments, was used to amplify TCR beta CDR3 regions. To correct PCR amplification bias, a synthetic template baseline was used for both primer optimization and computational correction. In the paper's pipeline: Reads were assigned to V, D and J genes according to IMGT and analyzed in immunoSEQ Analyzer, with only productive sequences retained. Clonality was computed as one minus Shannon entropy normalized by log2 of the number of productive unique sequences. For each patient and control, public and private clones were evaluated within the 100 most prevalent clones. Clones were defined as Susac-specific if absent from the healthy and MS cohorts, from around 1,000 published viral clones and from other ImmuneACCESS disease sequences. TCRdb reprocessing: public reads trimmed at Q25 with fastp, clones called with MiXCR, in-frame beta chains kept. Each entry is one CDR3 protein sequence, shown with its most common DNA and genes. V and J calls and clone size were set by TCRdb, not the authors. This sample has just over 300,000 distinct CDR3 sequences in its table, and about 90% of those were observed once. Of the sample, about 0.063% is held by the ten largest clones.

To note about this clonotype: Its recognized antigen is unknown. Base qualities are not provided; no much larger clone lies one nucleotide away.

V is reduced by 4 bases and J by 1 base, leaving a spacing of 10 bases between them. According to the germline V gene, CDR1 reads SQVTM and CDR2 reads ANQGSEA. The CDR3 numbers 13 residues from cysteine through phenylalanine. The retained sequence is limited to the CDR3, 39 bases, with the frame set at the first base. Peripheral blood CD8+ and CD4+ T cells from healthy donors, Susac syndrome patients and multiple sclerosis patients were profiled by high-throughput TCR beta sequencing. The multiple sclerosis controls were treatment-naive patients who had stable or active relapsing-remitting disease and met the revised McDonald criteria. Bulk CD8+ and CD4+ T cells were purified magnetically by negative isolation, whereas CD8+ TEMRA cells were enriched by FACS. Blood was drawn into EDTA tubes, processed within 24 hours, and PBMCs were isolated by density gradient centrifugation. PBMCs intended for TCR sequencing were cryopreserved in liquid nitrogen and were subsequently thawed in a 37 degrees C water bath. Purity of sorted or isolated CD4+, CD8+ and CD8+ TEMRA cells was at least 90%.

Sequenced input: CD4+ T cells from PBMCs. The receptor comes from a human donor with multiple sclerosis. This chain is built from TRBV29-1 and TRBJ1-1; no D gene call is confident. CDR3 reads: CSVGAGENTEAFF. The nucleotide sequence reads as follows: TGCAGCGTTGGAGCTGGGGAGAACACTGAAGCTTTCTTT.